This T cell receptor (beta chain) stems from a study of cytomegalovirus exposure and HLA in healthy donors. Primers for the PCR totalled 60 Vbeta and 13 Jbeta. TCRdb's copy holds only in-frame clones and misses some; the assay was immunoSEQ multiplex PCR. The table lists 130,000 to 150,000 clones, roughly 66% of them singletons, with 1.5% to 2% in the top ten. The study's findings and limits: In a later analysis, TCR beta V- and J-gene trimming was associated with a missense DCLRE1C variant. The study carried out a later analysis of TCR beta sequences. It associated 15,000 to 20,000 of them with specific HLA alleles at a false discovery rate of 0.05. Clonal expansion, a later analysis showed, was greater in HLA-associated TCR beta chains than in equally common others.

Details on this clone: What it binds is not known.

Trimming shortened V by 1 base and J by 6 bases, and 13 bases separated the two germline ends. The CDR3 length is 15 residues. CDR1 and CDR2 (germline): SGHTA, FQGNSA. This sequence originates from a woman in her late teens or twenties in good health and CMV-seronegative. The chain joins TRBV7-2 to TRBJ2-1; D may be TRBD2 (5 bases). Sequenced: PBMCs. The chain's CDR3 is CASSLEPSRGNEQFF. The CDR3 DNA sequence: TGTGCCAGCAGCTTAGAGCCCTCTCGGGGCAATGAGCAGTTCTTC.